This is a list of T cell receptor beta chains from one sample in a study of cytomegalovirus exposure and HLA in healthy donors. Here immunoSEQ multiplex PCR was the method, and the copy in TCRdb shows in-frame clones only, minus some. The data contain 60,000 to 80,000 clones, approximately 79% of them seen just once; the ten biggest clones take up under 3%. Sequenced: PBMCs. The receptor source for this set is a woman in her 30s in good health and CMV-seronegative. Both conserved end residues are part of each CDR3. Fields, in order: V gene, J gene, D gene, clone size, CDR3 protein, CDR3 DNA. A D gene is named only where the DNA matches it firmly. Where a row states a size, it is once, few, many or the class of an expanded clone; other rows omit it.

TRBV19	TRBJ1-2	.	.	CASRRDAGYTF	TGTGCCAGTAGGCGGGACGCCGGCTACACCTTC
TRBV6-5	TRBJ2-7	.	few	CASSYKGVEQYF	TGTGCCAGCAGTTACAAGGGGGTCGAGCAGTACTTC
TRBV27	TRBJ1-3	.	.	CASSLRGFGNTIYF	TGTGCCAGCAGTTTAAGGGGTTTTGGAAACACCATATATTTT
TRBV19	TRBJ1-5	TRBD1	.	CASSIDGDSQQPQHF	TGTGCCAGTAGTATAGACGGGGACAGCCAACAGCCCCAGCATTTT
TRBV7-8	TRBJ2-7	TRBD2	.	CASSRTSGYEQYF	TGTGCCAGCAGCCGGACTAGCGGCTACGAGCAGTACTTC
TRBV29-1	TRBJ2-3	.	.	CSVEQGSPDTQYF	TGCAGCGTTGAACAGGGAAGTCCAGATACGCAGTATTTT
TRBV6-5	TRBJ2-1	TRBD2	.	CASSYWGLAGNNEQFF	TGTGCCAGCAGTTACTGGGGACTAGCGGGGAACAATGAGCAGTTCTTC
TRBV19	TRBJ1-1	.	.	CASAQGLNTEAFF	TGTGCCAGTGCCCAGGGGTTGAACACTGAAGCTTTCTTT
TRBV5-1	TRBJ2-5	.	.	CASSLNSNQETQYF	TGCGCCAGCAGCTTGAACAGTAACCAAGAGACCCAGTACTTC
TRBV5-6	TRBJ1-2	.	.	CASSFFSNYGYTF	TGTGCCAGCAGCTTTTTCAGTAACTATGGCTACACCTTC
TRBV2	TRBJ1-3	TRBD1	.	CASSANRGGSGNTIYF	TGTGCCAGCAGTGCCAACAGGGGAGGCTCTGGAAACACCATATATTTT
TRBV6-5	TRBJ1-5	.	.	CASRPEGAQPQHF	TGTGCCAGCAGGCCGGAAGGAGCGCAGCCCCAGCATTTT
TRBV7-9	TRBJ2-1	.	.	CASRQGGSYNEQFF	TGTGCCAGCAGGCAGGGGGGTTCCTACAATGAGCAGTTCTTC
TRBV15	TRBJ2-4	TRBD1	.	CATRGTGLNIQYF	TGTGCCACCCGGGGGACAGGGCTTAACATTCAGTACTTC
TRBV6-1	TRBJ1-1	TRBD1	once	CASSEPWTGGDSTEAFF	TGTGCCAGCAGTGAACCTTGGACAGGGGGGGATAGCACTGAAGCTTTCTTT
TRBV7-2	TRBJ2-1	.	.	CASSLRGNRGDEQFF	TGTGCCAGCAGCTTACGCGGGAACAGGGGCGATGAGCAGTTCTTC
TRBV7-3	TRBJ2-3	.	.	CASSLRQSTDTQYF	TGTGCCAGCAGCTTACGACAGAGCACAGATACGCAGTATTTT
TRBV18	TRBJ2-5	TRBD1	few	CASSPRDSPAQETQYF	TGTGCCAGCTCACCAAGGGACAGTCCTGCACAAGAGACCCAGTACTTC
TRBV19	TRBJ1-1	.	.	CASSINRRGTTEAFF	TGTGCCAGTAGTATAAATCGGCGGGGGACCACTGAAGCTTTCTTT
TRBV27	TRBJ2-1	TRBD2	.	CASSPRTGGSSYNEQFF	TGTGCCAGCAGTCCCCGAACGGGGGGAAGCTCCTACAATGAGCAGTTCTTC
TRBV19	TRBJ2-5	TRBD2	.	CASSGLASETQYF	TGTGCCAGTAGCGGACTAGCGTCGGAGACCCAGTACTTC
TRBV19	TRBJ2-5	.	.	CASSIGGVQETQYF	TGTGCCAGTAGTATAGGGGGAGTCCAAGAGACCCAGTACTTC
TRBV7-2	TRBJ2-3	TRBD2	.	CASSFIGGDITDTQYF	TGTGCCAGCAGCTTTATCGGGGGGGATATCACAGATACGCAGTATTTT
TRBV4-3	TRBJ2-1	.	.	CASSQDLAADYNEQFF	TGCGCCAGCAGCCAAGATTTAGCGGCCGATTACAATGAGCAGTTCTTC
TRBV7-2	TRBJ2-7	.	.	CASSFGQGSNEQYF	TGTGCCAGCAGCTTTGGGCAGGGGTCCAACGAGCAGTACTTC
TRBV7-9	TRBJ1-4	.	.	CSSMVAGNEKLFF	TGTTCCAGCATGGTAGCTGGTAATGAAAAACTGTTTTTT
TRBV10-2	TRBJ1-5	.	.	CASSEGRGFGNQPQHF	TGCGCCAGCAGTGAAGGGAGAGGGTTCGGTAATCAGCCCCAGCATTTT
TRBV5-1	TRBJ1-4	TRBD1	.	CASSLAVQGAGEKLFF	TGCGCCAGCAGCTTGGCTGTACAGGGGGCGGGCGAAAAACTGTTTTTT
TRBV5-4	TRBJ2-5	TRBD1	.	CASSTRRGQGFGETQYF	TGTGCCAGCAGCACCCGTAGGGGACAGGGTTTTGGTGAGACCCAGTACTTC
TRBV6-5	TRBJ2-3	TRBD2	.	CASRASGGARDTQYF	TGTGCCAGCCGGGCTAGCGGGGGGGCGAGGGATACGCAGTATTTT
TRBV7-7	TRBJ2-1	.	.	CASSPRGYNEQFF	TGTGCCAGCAGCCCCCGGGGCTACAATGAGCAGTTCTTC
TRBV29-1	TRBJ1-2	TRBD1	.	CSGGQGEGYTF	TGCAGCGGGGGACAGGGGGAAGGCTACACCTTC
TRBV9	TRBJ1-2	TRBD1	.	CASSEGGQGRAGYTF	TGTGCCAGCAGCGAGGGGGGACAGGGGAGGGCTGGCTACACCTTC
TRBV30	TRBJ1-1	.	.	CAWGGDSNTEAFF	TGTGCCTGGGGGGGGGACTCGAACACTGAAGCTTTCTTT
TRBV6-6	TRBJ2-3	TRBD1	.	CASSSWDREWTDTQYF	TGTGCCAGCAGTTCCTGGGACAGGGAGTGGACAGATACGCAGTATTTT
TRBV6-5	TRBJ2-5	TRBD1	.	CASSGLGTGEETQYF	TGTGCCAGCAGTGGCCTCGGGACAGGGGAAGAGACCCAGTACTTC
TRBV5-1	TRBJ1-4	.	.	CASSLGTLEGEKLFF	TGCGCCAGCAGCTTAGGGACTTTAGAGGGTGAAAAACTGTTTTTT
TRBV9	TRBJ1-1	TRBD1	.	CASSVTGERNTEAFF	TGTGCCAGCAGCGTAACAGGGGAACGGAACACTGAAGCTTTCTTT
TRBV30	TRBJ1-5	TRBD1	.	CAWSETGEINQPQHF	TGTGCCTGGAGTGAGACAGGGGAAATCAATCAGCCCCAGCATTTT
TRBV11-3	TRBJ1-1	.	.	CASSKLRSPVAGANTEAFF	TGTGCCAGCAGCAAGCTTAGAAGTCCCGTCGCGGGGGCAAACACTGAAGCTTTCTTT
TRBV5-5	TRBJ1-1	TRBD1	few	CASSPGTGFATEAFF	TGTGCCAGCAGCCCCGGGACAGGGTTTGCCACTGAAGCTTTCTTT
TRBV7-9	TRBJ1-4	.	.	CASSLEGGTGNEKLFF	TGTGCCAGCAGCTTAGAAGGAGGGACGGGTAATGAAAAACTGTTTTTT
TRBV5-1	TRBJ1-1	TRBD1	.	CASSRDREKAFF	TGCGCCAGCAGCCGGGACAGGGAAAAAGCTTTCTTT